Listed below are T cell receptor beta chains from one sample, sequenced in a study of blood T cells in healthy people across ages. TCRdb re-derived calls from the 5' RACE reads in MiXCR, one entry per CDR3 protein. The table records under 1,100,000 distinct CDR3 sequences, roughly a quarter of them present only once. This sample also appeared in a second study, on T cells of mothers and their children.

Sequenced: blood. Receptors originate from a girl aged 2-10 years in good health. Each CDR3 is given with its conserved first and last residue. A D gene is named only where the DNA matches it firmly. Clone size is not always given. Where it is, it says once, few, many or a class for expanded clones.

v_call	d_call	j_call	clone_size	cdr3_length	cdr3_aa	cdr3_nt
TRBV20-1	TRBD1	TRBJ2-1	few	16	CSARVRQGPGYNEQFF	TGCAGTGCTAGAGTCCGACAGGGGCCAGGCTACAATGAGCAGTTCTTC
TRBV4-2	NA	TRBJ2-7	NA	15	CASSEFRGLTYEQYF	TGTGCCAGCAGCGAGTTTCGGGGGTTAACCTACGAGCAGTACTTC
TRBV4-1	NA	TRBJ2-7	NA	16	CASSQGRVGSSYEQYF	TGCGCCAGCAGCCAAGGGCGAGTGGGTTCCTCCTACGAGCAGTACTTC
TRBV24-1	NA	TRBJ2-5	NA	11	CATGDLVTQYF	TGTGCCACCGGGGATTTAGTTACCCAGTACTTC
TRBV3-1	NA	TRBJ2-7	NA	12	CASSQQFYEQYF	TGTGCCAGCAGCCAGCAGTTCTACGAGCAGTACTTC
TRBV4-1	NA	TRBJ2-7	NA	15	CASSQDMNGAYEQYF	TGCGCCAGCAGCCAAGATATGAATGGGGCCTACGAGCAGTACTTC
TRBV4-3	NA	TRBJ2-2	NA	16	CASSQDRGGANGELFF	TGCGCCAGCAGCCAAGATCGAGGGGGGGCAAACGGGGAGCTGTTTTTT
TRBV14	NA	TRBJ2-5	few	12	CASSHYQETQYF	TGTGCCAGCAGCCACTACCAAGAGACCCAGTACTTC
TRBV6-6	NA	TRBJ1-5	once	17	CASSSVPGGWGNQPQHF	TGTGCCAGCAGTTCAGTTCCAGGAGGATGGGGCAATCAGCCCCAGCATTTT
TRBV5-1	NA	TRBJ1-2	few	14	CASSLEGDPNGYTF	TGCGCCAGCAGCCTCGAAGGGGACCCCAATGGCTACACCTTC
TRBV9	NA	TRBJ2-3	NA	16	CASSVAFTPSTDTQYF	TGTGCCAGCAGCGTAGCCTTTACTCCGAGCACAGATACGCAGTATTTT
TRBV6-2/TRBV6-3	NA	TRBJ2-4	few	13	CASSLDVRNIQYF	TGTGCCAGCAGTCTCGACGTACGGAACATTCAGTACTTC
TRBV29-1	NA	TRBJ1-2	NA	18	CSVELTSGADKTNYGYTF	TGCAGCGTTGAACTTACTTCAGGGGCCGATAAGACTAACTATGGCTACACCTTC
TRBV12-3/TRBV12-4	TRBD1	TRBJ1-2	few	14	CASSTQGAGNGYTF	TGTGCCAGCAGTACACAGGGGGCTGGTAATGGCTACACCTTC
TRBV6-5	NA	TRBJ1-1	few	14	CASSYSIANTEAFF	TGTGCCAGCAGTTACTCGATTGCGAACACTGAAGCTTTCTTT
TRBV7-2	NA	TRBJ2-5	once	14	CASSLDSTGETQYF	TGTGCCAGCAGCTTGGACTCCACGGGGGAGACCCAGTACTTC
TRBV7-2	NA	TRBJ2-3	few	16	CASSLLGSSVSDTQYF	TGTGCCAGCAGCCTCCTAGGGTCATCGGTTTCAGATACGCAGTATTTT
TRBV12-5	NA	TRBJ2-5	few	15	CASGSPDFPQETQYF	TGTGCTAGTGGTTCTCCGGACTTTCCGCAAGAGACCCAGTACTTC
TRBV5-1	NA	TRBJ2-5	few	14	CASSLDSGSSTQYF	TGCGCCAGCAGCTTGGATTCGGGAAGCTCGACCCAGTACTTC
TRBV5-6	NA	TRBJ2-3	few	16	CASSLNFGEGTDTQYF	NA
TRBV4-1	TRBD2	TRBJ2-1	NA	15	CASLPGGRNYNEQFF	TGCGCCAGCCTCCCGGGCGGGAGGAACTACAATGAGCAGTTCTTC
TRBV7-2	NA	TRBJ2-1	NA	13	CASSILLYNEQFF	TGTGCCAGCAGCATACTTCTATACAATGAGCAGTTCTTC